The present T cell receptor (beta chain) was sequenced within a study of response to subunit inactivated influenza vaccine (dated by TCRdb to between 2018 and 2020). Regarding the study in general: Deep quantitative T cell receptor repertoire profiling was used in the study to track responses to a trivalent subunit inactivated influenza vaccine. Study-level results and caveats: According to the authors, only a limited number of new T cells may be recruited by each seasonal influenza vaccination.

Libraries were built with RT-PCR. Sequenced using an Illumina HiSeq 2500. TCRdb trimmed public reads at Q25 via fastp, called clones via MiXCR and kept in-frame beta chains. Rows with a matching CDR3 protein are joined into one entry that keeps the most common DNA and genes. Here the sample has about 520,000 distinct CDR3 sequences; roughly 23% occur a single time. The ten top clones hold around 1.8% of the sample. CDR3 length: 14 amino acids, cysteine to phenylalanine. Only the CDR3 DNA stays, 42 bases, in frame from base 1. The junction shows trimming of 4 bases on V and 7 bases on J, and the gene matches do not reach 8 bases of it. For CDR1 and CDR2, the germline V gene lists SGHRS and YFSETQ. On this clonotype itself: It has no known antigen specificity. No quality values exist for individual bases; no much larger clone is one base distant.

The sequence was obtained from a man in his fifties who received an inactivated influenza vaccine. Donor details come from another sample of the same person, matched by shared clones. The chain is assembled from TRBV5-1 and TRBJ2-4, with 7 middle bases fitting TRBD1. The sample was CD4+ T cells sorted from PBMCs, taken around 5 days after vaccination. The DNA reads TGCGCCAGCAGCCCCGAGGGACAGAGGAACATTCAGTACTTC. This gives the protein CASSPEGQRNIQYF.